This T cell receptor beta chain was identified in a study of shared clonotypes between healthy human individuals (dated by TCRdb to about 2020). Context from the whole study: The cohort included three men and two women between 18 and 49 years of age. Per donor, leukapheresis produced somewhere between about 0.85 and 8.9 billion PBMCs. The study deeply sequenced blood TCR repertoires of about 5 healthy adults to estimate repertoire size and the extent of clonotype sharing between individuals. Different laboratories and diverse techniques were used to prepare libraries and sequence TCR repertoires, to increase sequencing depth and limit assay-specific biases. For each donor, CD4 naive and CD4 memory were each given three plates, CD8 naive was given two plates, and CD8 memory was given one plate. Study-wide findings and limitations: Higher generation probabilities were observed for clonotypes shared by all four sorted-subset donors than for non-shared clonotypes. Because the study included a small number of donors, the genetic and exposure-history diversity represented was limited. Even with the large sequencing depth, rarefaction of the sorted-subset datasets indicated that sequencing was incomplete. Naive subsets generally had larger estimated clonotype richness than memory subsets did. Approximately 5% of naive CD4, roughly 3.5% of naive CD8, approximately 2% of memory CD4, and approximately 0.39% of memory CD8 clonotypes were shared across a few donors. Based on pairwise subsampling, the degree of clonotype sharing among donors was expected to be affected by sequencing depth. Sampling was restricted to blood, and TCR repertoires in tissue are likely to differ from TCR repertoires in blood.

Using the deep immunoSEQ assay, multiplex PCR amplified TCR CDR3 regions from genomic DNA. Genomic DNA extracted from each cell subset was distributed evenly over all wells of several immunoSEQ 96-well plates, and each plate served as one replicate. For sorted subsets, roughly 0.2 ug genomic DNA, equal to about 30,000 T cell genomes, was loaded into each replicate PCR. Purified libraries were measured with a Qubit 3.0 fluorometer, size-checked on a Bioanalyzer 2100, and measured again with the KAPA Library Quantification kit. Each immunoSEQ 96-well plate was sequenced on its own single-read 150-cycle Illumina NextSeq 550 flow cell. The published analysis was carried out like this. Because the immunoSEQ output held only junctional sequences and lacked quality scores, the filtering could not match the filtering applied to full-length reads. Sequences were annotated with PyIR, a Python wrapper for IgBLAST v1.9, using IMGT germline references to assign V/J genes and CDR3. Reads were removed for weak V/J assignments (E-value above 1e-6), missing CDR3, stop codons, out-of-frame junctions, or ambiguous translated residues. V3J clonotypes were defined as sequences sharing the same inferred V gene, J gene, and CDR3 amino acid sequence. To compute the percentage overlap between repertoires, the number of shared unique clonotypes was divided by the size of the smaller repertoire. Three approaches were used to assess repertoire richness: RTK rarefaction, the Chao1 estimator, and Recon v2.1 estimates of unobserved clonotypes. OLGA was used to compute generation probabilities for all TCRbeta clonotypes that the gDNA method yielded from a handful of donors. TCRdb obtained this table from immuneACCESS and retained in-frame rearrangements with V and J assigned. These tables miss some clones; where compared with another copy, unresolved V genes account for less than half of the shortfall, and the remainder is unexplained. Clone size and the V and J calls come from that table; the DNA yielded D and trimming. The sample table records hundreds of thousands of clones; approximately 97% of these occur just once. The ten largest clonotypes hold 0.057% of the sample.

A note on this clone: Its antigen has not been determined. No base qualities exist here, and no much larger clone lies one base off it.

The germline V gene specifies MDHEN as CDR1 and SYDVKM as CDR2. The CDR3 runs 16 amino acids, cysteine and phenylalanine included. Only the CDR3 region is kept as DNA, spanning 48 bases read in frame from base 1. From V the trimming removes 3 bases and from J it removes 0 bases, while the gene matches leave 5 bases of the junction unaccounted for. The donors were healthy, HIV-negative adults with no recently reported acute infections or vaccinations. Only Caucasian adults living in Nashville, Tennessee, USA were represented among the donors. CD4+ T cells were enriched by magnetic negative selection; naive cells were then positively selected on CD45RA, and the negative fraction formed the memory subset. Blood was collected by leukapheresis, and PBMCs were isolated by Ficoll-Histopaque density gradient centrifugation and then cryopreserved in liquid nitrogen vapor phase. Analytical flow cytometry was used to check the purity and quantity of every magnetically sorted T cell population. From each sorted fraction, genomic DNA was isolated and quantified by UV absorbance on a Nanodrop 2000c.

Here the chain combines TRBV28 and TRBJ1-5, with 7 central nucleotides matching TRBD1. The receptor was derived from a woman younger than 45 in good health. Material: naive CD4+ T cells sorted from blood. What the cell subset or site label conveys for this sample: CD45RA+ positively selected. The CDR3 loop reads CASSFWTGGSNQPQHF. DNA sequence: TGTGCCAGCAGTTTCTGGACAGGAGGTAGCAATCAGCCCCAGCATTTT.